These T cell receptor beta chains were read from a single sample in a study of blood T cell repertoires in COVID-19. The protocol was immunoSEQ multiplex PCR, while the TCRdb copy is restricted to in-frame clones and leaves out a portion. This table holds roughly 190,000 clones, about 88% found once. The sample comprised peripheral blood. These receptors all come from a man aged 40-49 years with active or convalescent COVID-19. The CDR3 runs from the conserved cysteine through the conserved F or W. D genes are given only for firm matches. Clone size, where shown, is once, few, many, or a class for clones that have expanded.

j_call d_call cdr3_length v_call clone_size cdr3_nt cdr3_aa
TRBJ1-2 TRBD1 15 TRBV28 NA TGTGCCAGCAGCCAAGACAGGGGACCTAACTATGGCTACACCTTC CASSQDRGPNYGYTF
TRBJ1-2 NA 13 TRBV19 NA TGTGCCAGTAGCACAACCGACAGATCTGGCTACACCTTC CASSTTDRSGYTF
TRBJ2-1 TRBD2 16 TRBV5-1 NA TGCGCCAGCAGCTTGGGCGGCGCGGGAGTGGGAAATGAGCAGTTCTTC CASSLGGAGVGNEQFF
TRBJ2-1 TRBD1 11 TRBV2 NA TGTGCCAGCAGGGACAGGGGTGAGCAGTTCTTC CASRDRGEQFF
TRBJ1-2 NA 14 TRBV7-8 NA TGTGCCAGCAGCTCTCCAGGGGACAACTATGGCTACACCTTC CASSSPGDNYGYTF
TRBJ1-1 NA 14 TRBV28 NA TGTGCCAGCAGTGATGGACAGTTTACCACTGAAGCTTTCTTT CASSDGQFTTEAFF
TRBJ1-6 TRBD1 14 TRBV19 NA TGTGCCAGTAGTATTCCAGGGGGTAATTCACCCCTCCACTTT CASSIPGGNSPLHF
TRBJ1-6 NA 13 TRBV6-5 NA TGTGCCAGCAGTTCCCTGAGGAATTCACCCCTCCACTTT CASSSLRNSPLHF
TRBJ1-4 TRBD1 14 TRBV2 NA TGTGCCAGCATATCCGGGACAGCTAATGAAAAACTGTTTTTT CASISGTANEKLFF
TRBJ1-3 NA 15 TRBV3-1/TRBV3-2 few TGTGCCAGCAGCCAATTCTGGAGCTCTGGAAACACCATATATTTT CASSQFWSSGNTIYF
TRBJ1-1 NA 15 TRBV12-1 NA TGTGCCAGCAGCCCCGCGGGGGGATCGAACACTGAAGCTTTCTTT CASSPAGGSNTEAFF
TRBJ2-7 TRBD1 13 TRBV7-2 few TGTGCCAGCAGCCCCACAGGGGTCTCCGAGCAGTACTTC CASSPTGVSEQYF
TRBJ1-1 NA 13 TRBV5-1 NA TGCGCCAGCAGCTTGGGTGGAGGCACTGAAGCTTTCTTT CASSLGGGTEAFF
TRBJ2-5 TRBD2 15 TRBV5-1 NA TGCGCCAGCAGGCTGCGGGGGGGCTCAGAAGAGACCCAGTACTTC CASRLRGGSEETQYF